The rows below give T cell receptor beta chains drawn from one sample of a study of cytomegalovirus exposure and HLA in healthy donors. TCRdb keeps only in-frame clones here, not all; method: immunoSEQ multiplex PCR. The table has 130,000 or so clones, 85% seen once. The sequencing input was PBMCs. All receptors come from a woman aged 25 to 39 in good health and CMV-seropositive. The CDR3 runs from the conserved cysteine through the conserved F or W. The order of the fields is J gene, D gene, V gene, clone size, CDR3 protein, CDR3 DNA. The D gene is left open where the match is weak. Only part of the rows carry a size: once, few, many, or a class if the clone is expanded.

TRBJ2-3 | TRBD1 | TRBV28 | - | CASSSPPGQGGRGSTDTQYF | TGTGCCAGCAGTTCCCCTCCGGGACAGGGGGGTCGGGGGAGCACAGATACGCAGTATTTT
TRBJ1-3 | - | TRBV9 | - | CASSTLEGVSGNTIYF | TGTGCCAGCAGTACCCTAGAGGGGGTCTCTGGAAACACCATATATTTT
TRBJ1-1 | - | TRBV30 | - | CAWSVTRETEAFF | TGTGCCTGGAGTGTAACCAGGGAAACTGAAGCTTTCTTT
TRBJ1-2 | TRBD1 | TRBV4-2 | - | CASSPLGTGNGGYGYTF | TGTGCCAGCAGCCCTCTGGGGACAGGGAACGGGGGCTATGGCTACACCTTC
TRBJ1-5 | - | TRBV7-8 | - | CASSLSGRFQPQHF | TGTGCCAGCAGCTTGTCGGGTCGGTTTCAGCCCCAGCATTTT
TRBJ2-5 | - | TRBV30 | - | CAWDPGQRGETQYF | TGTGCCTGGGACCCAGGACAGAGGGGAGAGACCCAGTACTTC
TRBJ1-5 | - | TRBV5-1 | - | CASSLSGGSNQPQHF | TGCGCCAGCAGCTTGTCGGGGGGGAGCAATCAGCCCCAGCATTTT
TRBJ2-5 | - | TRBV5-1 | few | CASSLARNPVETQYF | TGCGCCAGCAGCTTAGCGCGAAATCCCGTTGAGACCCAGTACTTC
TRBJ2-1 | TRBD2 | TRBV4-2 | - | CASSQEPTSGGDEQFF | TGTGCCAGCAGCCAAGAACCCACTAGCGGGGGGGATGAGCAGTTCTTC
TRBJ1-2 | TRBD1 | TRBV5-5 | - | CASSLSGTGYNCGYTF | TGTGCCAGCAGCCTTTCCGGGACAGGGTATAACTGTGGCTACACCTTC
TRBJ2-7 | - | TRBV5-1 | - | CASSGPPAYEQYF | TGCGCCAGCAGCGGCCCGCCCGCCTACGAGCAGTACTTC
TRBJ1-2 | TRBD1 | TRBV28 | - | CASRRQGAGGYTF | TGTGCCAGCAGGAGACAGGGGGCGGGTGGCTACACCTTC
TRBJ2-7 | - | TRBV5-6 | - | CASSRGTGDLFF | TGTGCCAGCAGCCGGGGAACGGGGGACTTGTTCTTC
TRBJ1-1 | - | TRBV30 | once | CAWSVGALNTEAFF | TGTGCCTGGAGCGTGGGGGCCCTGAACACTGAAGCTTTCTTT
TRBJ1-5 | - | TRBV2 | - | CASSGREVQPQHF | TGTGCCAGCAGTGGGAGAGAGGTGCAGCCCCAGCATTTT